This T cell receptor beta chain comes out of a study of tumor and adjacent non-tumor tissue in lung cancer. Study results and limitations: Shorter survival was associated with higher TCR diversity in tumors.

The CDR3 has 14 residues. The germline V gene encodes CDR1 SQVTM and CDR2 ANQGSEA. The V end was cut by 4 bases, the J end by 5 bases, with 18 bases between. RNA was extracted from bulk tissue without any cell sorting. This non-tumor lung sample came from over 3 cm beyond the tumor edge. TCRbeta libraries were built with three rounds of nested PCR, modified from ARM-PCR. Using its own MiXCR run on the multiplex PCR reads, TCRdb lists one record per CDR3 protein. The table shows more than 85,000 distinct CDR3 sequences, with about 62% occurring only once. About this clonotype: The antigen is unknown.

The sequenced sample was distant non-tumor lung tissue. This chain links TRBV29-1 with TRBJ2-7; D tentatively reads TRBD1 or TRBD2 (5 bases each). The sequence was collected from a man aged 25-40 years with non-small cell lung cancer. The CDR3 bases are TGCAGCGTTGCGGTGGGGACGCGTGGCCACGAGCAGTACTTC. Translating it yields CSVAVGTRGHEQYF.